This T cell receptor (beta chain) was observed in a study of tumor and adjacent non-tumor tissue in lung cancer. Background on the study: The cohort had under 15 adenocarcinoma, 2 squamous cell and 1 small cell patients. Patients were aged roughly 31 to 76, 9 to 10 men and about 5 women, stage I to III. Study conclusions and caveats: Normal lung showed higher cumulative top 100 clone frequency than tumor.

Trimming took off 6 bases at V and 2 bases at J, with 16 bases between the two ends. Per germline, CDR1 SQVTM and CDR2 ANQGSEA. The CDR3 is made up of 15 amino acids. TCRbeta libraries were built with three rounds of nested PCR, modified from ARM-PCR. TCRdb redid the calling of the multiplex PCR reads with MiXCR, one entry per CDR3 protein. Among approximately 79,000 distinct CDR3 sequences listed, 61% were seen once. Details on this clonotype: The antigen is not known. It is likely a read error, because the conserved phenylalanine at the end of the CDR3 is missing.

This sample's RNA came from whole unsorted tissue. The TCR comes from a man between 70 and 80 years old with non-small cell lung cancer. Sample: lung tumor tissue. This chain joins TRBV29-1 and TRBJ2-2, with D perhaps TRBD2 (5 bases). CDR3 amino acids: CSVNPGLENTGELFL. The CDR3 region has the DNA TGCAGCGTCAACCCAGGACTTGAAAACACCGGGGAGCTGTTTTTG.